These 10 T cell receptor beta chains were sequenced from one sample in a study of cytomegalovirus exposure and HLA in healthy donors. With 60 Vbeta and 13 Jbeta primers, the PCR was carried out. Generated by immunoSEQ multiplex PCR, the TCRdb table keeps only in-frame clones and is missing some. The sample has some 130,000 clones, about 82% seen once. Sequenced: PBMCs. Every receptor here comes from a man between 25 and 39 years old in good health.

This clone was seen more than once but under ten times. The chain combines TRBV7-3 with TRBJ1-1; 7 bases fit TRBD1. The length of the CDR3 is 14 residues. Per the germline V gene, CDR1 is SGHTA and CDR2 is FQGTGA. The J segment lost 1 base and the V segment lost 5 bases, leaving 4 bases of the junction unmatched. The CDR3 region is CASSTGTENTEAFF. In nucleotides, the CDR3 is TGTGCCAGCAGCACCGGGACAGAGAACACTGAAGCTTTCTTT. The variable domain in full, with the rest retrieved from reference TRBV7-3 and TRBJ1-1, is GAGVSQTPSNKVTEKGKYVELRCDPISGHTALYWYRQSLGQGPEFLIYFQGTGAADDSGLPNDRFFAVRPEGSVSTLKIQRTERGDSAVYLCASSTGTENTEAFFGQGTRLTVV.

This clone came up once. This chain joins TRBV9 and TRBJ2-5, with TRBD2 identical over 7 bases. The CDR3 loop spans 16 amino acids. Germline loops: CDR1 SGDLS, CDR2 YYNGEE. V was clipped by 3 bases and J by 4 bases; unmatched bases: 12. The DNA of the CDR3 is TGTGCCAGCAGCGGTGGCGCCGGCGGGAGTGGAGAGACCCAGTACTTC. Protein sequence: CASSGGAGGSGETQYF.

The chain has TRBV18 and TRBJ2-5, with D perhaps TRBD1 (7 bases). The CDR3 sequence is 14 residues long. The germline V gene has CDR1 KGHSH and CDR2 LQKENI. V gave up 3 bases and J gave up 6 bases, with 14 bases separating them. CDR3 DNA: TGTGCCAGCTCACCCCAACAGGGGAGGCAGACCCAGTACTTC. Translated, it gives CASSPQQGRQTQYF.

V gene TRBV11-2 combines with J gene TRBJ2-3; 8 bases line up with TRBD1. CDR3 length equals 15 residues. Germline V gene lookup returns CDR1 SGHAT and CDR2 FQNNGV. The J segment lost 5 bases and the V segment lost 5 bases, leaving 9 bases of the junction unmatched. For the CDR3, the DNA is TGTGCCAGCAGCCACTACAGGGGGAAAGGAGATACGCAGTATTTT. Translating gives CASSHYRGKGDTQYF.

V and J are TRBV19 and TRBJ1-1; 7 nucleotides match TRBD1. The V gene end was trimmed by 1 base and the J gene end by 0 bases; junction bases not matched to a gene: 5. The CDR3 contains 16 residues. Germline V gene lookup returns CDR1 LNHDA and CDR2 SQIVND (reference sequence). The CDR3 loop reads CASSIVAGQMNTEAFF. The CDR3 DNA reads TGTGCCAGTAGTATAGTAGCGGGACAGATGAACACTGAAGCTTTCTTT.

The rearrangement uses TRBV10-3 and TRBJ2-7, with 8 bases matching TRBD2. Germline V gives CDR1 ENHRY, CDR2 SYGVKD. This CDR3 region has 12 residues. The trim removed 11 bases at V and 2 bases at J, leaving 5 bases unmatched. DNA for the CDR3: TGTGCCGCTGCAGCGGGAGCCTACGAGCAGTACTTC. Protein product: CAAAAGAYEQYF.

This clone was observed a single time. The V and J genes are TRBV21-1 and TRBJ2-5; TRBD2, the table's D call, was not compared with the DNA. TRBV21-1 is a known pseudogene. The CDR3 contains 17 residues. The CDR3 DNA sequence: TGTGCCAGCAGCTCACGGGCGGGACTAGTGAACGGGGAGACCCAGTACTTC. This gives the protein CASSSRAGLVNGETQYF.

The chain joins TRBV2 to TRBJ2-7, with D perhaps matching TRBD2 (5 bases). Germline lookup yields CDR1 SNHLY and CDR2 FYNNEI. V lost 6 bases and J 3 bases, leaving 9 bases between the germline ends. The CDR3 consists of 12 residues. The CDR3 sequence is CASSLTIYEQYF. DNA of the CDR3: TGTGCCAGCAGCTTGACTATCTACGAGCAGTACTTC.

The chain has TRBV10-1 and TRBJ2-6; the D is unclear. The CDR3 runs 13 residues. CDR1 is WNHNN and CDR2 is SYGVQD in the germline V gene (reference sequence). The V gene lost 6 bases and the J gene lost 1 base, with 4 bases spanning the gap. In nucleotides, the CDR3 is TGCGCCAGCAGCTTATCTGGGGCCAACGTCCTGACTTTC. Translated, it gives CASSLSGANVLTF.

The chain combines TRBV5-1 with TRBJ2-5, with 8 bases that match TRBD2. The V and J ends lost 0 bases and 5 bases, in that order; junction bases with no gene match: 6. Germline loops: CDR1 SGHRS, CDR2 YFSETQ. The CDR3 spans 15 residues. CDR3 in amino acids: CASSLAPGGGETQYF. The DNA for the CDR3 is TGCGCCAGCAGCTTGGCCCCGGGAGGGGGTGAGACCCAGTACTTC. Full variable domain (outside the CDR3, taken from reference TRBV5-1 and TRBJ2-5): KAGVTQTPRYLIKTRGQQVTLSCSPISGHRSVSWYQQTPGQGLQFLFEYFSETQRNKGNFPGRFSGRQFSNSRSEMNVSTLELGDSALYLCASSLAPGGGETQYFGPGTRLLVL.